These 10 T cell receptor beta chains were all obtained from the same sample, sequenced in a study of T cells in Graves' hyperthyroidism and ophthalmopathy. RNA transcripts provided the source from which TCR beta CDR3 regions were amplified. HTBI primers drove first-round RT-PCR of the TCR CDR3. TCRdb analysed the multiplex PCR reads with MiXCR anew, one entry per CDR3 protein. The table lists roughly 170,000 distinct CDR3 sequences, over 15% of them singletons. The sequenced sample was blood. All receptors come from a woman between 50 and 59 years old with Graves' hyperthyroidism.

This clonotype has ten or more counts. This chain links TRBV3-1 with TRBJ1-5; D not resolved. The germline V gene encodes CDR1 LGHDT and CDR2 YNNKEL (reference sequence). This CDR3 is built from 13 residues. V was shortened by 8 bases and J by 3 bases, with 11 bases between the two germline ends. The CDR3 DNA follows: TGTGCCAGCGACGGGTGGCTCAATCAGCCCCAGCATTTT. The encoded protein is CASDGWLNQPQHF. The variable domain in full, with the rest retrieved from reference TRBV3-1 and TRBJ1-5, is DTAVSQTPKYLVTQMGNDKSIKCEQNLGHDTMYWYKQDSKKFLKIMFSYNNKELIINETVPNRFSPKSPDKAHLNLHINSLELGDSAVYFCASDGWLNQPQHFGDGTRLSIL.

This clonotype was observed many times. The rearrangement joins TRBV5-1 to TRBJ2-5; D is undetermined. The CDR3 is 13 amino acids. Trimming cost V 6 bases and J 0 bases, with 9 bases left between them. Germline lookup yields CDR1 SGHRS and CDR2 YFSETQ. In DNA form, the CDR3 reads TGCGCCAGCAAGTTTGGGGACCAAGAGACCCAGTACTTC. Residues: CASKFGDQETQYF.

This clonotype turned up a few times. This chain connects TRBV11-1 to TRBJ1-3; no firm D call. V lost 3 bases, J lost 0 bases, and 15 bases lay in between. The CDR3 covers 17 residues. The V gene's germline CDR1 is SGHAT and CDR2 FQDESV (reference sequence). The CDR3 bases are TGTGCCAGCAGCTTTCACACGGACCAGCACTCTGGAAACACCATATATTTT. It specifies CASSFHTDQHSGNTIYF.

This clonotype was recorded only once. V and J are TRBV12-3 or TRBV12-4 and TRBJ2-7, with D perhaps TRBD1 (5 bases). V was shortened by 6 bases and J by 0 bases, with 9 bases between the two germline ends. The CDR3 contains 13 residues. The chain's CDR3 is CASRSTVSYEQYF. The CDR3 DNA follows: TGTGCCAGCAGGTCGACAGTCTCCTACGAGCAGTACTTC.

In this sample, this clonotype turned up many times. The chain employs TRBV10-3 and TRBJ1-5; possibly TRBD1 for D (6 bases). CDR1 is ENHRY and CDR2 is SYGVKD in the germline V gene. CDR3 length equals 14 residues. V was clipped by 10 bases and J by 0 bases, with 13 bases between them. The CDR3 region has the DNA TGTGCCACTCACACAGGGTATAGCAATCAGCCCCAGCATTTT. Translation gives CATHTGYSNQPQHF.

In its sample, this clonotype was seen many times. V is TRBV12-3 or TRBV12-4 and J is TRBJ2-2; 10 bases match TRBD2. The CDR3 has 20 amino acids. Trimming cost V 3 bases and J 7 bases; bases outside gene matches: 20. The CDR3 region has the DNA TGTGCCAGCAGTTTCCCGGCCCGCCGGGTAGCGGGGGGCCTTAGCGGGGAGCTGTTTTTT. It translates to CASSFPARRVAGGLSGELFF.

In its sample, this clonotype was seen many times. CDR3 DNA sequence: TGTGCCAGCAGGACGGGACAGAACACCGGGGAGCTGTTTTTT. It yields the protein CASRTGQNTGELFF. V gene TRBV2 combines with J gene TRBJ2-2; D perhaps matches TRBD1 (6 bases). Germline V lookup: CDR1 SNHLY, CDR2 FYNNEI. The CDR3 sequence is 14 residues long. Trimming took off 6 bases at V and 1 base at J, with 9 bases between the two ends.

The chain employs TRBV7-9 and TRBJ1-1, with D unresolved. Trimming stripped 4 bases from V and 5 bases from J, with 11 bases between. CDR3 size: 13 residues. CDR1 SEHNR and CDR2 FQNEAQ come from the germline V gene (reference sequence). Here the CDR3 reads CASSSIPETEAFF. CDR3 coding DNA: TGTGCCAGCAGCTCCATCCCGGAGACTGAAGCTTTCTTT.

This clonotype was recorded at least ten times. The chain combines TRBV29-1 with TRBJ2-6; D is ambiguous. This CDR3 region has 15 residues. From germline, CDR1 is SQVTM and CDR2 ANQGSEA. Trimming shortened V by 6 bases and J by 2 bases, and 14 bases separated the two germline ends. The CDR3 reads CSVGFSAAGANVLTF. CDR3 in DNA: TGCAGCGTCGGTTTCTCCGCCGCTGGGGCCAACGTCCTGACTTTC.

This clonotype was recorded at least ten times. CDR3 residues: CASSQGPQTSGGSETQYF. The DNA of the CDR3 is TGTGCCAGCAGCCAAGGGCCCCAGACTAGCGGGGGTTCGGAGACCCAGTACTTC. The J gene is TRBJ2-5, the V gene TRBV14; 12 bases fit TRBD2. This CDR3 is 18 amino acids long. Trimming at V came to 1 base and at J to 5 bases, leaving 11 bases not matched to a gene. Germline assignment: CDR1 SGHDN and CDR2 FVKESK.